Presented here are 9 T cell receptor beta chains from one specimen sequenced in a study of cytomegalovirus exposure and HLA in healthy donors. It was with 60 Vbeta and 13 Jbeta primers that the PCR ran. Method: immunoSEQ multiplex PCR; TCRdb's copy keeps in-frame clones and lacks some. The sample yields 90,000 to 120,000 clones, 70% to 85% seen once. Sequenced sample: PBMCs. These receptors came from a male donor in good health and CMV-seronegative.

The rearrangement uses TRBV6-5 and TRBJ1-4, with D possibly being TRBD1 (5 bases). Germline values: CDR1 MNHEY, CDR2 SVGAGI. The V end lost 8 bases, the J end lost 5 bases, and 18 bases lay between the germline ends. The length of the CDR3 is 15 residues. This CDR3 reads CASGKGGGKNEKLFF. DNA for the CDR3: TGTGCCAGCGGGAAAGGCGGGGGAAAGAATGAAAAACTGTTTTTT.

The DNA for the CDR3 is TGTGCCAGCAGGATAACAGGGGGCTTCAATCAGCCCCAGCATTTT. Translating it yields CASRITGGFNQPQHF. The chain carries TRBV27 and TRBJ1-5; 9 positions agree with TRBD1. After removal of 6 bases from V and 3 bases from J, the junction contained 6 bases not matched to a gene. This CDR3 is built from 15 residues. Germline CDR1 is MNHEY and CDR2 is SMNVEV (reference sequence).

J is TRBJ1-1 and V is TRBV5-1, with D unresolved. The germline V gene has CDR1 SGHRS and CDR2 YFSETQ. V gave up 1 base and J gave up 1 base, with 8 bases separating them. This CDR3 comprises 14 residues. The CDR3 DNA sequence: TGCGCCAGCAGCTTGCAGGCAGGGAACACTGAAGCTTTCTTT. This gives the protein CASSLQAGNTEAFF.

This clone occurred a few times. This chain joins TRBV27 and TRBJ2-1; possibly TRBD2 for D (6 bases). Germline CDR1 and CDR2: MNHEY and SMNVEV (reference sequence). V gave up 2 bases and J gave up 0 bases, with 14 bases separating them. CDR3 length: 17 residues. The CDR3 region has the DNA TGTGCCAGCAGTTTAGCGGGACCTAGAGTCTCCTACAATGAGCAGTTCTTC. This translates into CASSLAGPRVSYNEQFF.

The genes are TRBV19 and TRBJ1-2; a possible D gene is TRBD1 (6 bases). Deletions cut 4 bases from V and 2 bases from J, with 11 bases between. Germline V gene lookup returns CDR1 LNHDA and CDR2 SQIVND (reference sequence). The CDR3 has 14 amino acids. CDR3: CASSNPDRNYGYTF. CDR3 in DNA: TGTGCCAGTAGTAACCCTGACAGGAACTATGGCTACACCTTC.

The chain is built from TRBV5-1 and TRBJ2-7; the D gene is possibly TRBD2 (5 bases). The V and J ends lost 3 bases and 2 bases respectively, with 12 bases between them. This CDR3 has 14 residues. CDR1 is SGHRS and CDR2 is YFSETQ in the germline V gene. CDR3 DNA sequence: TGCGCCAGCAGCTCCGGACTCGTTCCCTACGAGCAGTACTTC. As protein: CASSSGLVPYEQYF.

This chain uses TRBV28 with TRBJ1-1, with D unresolved. Trimming took off 7 bases at V and 1 base at J, with 10 bases between the two ends. The CDR3 covers 13 residues. CDR1 is MDHEN, CDR2 SYDVKM, per germline. The CDR3 region is CASKTSGNTEAFF. CDR3 DNA: TGTGCCAGCAAGACAAGCGGGAACACTGAAGCTTTCTTT. Looking up the rest from reference TRBV28 and TRBJ1-1 gives the full variable domain: DVKVTQSSRYLVKRTGEKVFLECVQDMDHENMFWYRQDPGLGLRLIYFSYDVKMKEKGDIPEGYSVSREKKERFSLILESASTNQTSMYLCASKTSGNTEAFFGQGTRLTVV.

The chain combines TRBV30 with TRBJ2-5, with 7 positions matching TRBD2. With the DNA end fitting TRBJ2-7 better, the J assignment may be wrong. The CDR3 spans 13 residues. Germline lookup yields CDR1 GTSNPN and CDR2 SVGIG (reference sequence). Written as DNA, the CDR3 is TGTGCCTGGAGTCTAGCGGCCTCCTACGAGCAGTACTTC. Encoded protein: CAWSLAASYEQYF.

Worth noting for this clone: One end of the junction fails to match germline, which may point to a read error. Other DNA sequences in this specimen translate into the identical CDR3. The rearrangement links TRBV7-8 to TRBJ2-1; 9 positions match TRBD2. CDR3 size: 16 residues. From germline, CDR1 is SGHVS and CDR2 FQNEAQ. CDR3 coding DNA: TGTGCCAGCAGCTGGAATAGCGGGGGTTCCTACAATGAACAGTTCTTC. Translation: CASSWNSGGSYNEQFF.